The 10 T cell receptor beta chains below come from one sample, sequenced in a study of identifying expanded T cells in peripheral blood. Using immunoSEQ multiplex PCR, the repertoire was profiled, and TCRdb retains in-frame clones only, with some absent. The sample has about 78,000 clones, 88% seen once. Sample: blood. The receptors come from a person aged 18 to 75 in good health.

The CDR3: CASTTGTNTEAFF. The CDR3 nucleotides read TGTGCCAGCACTACAGGGACGAACACTGAAGCTTTCTTT. The gene calls are TRBV7-9 and TRBJ1-1; D is perhaps TRBD1 (6 bases). This CDR3 is 13 amino acids long. V was trimmed by 7 bases and J by 1 base, leaving 10 bases between them. Germline V gene lookup returns CDR1 SEHNR and CDR2 FQNEAQ (reference sequence).

This clone was seen more than once but under ten times. V is TRBV6-5 and J is TRBJ2-7; 10 nucleotides agree with TRBD1. This CDR3 is 15 amino acids long. Germline loops: CDR1 MNHEY, CDR2 SVGAGI. J was trimmed by 5 bases and V by 2 bases; bases with no gene match: 6. This chain's CDR3 is CASSYGTGVADEQYF. CDR3 DNA sequence: TGTGCCAGCAGTTACGGGACAGGGGTGGCGGACGAGCAGTACTTC.

The CDR3 reads CASSLMGWGNQPQHF. The CDR3 DNA sequence: TGTGCCAGCAGCTTAATGGGGTGGGGCAATCAGCCCCAGCATTTT. The rearrangement joins TRBV7-2 to TRBJ1-5, with D unresolved. The germline gives CDR1 SGHTA, CDR2 FQGNSA. V was clipped by 2 bases and J by 2 bases, with 10 bases between them. There are 15 residues in the CDR3.

The V call is TRBV25-1, the J call TRBJ2-2; TRBD2 might be the D (7 bases). V was clipped by 5 bases and J by 3 bases, with 19 bases between them. CDR3 length: 17 residues. Germline CDR1 MGHDK, CDR2 SYGVNS. CDR3 sequence reads: CASSPWGGPGDTGELFF. The CDR3 DNA reads as TGTGCCAGCAGTCCATGGGGGGGGCCAGGGGACACCGGGGAGCTGTTTTTT.

The J gene is TRBJ1-1, the V gene TRBV18; 8 nucleotides agree with TRBD1. This CDR3 is 18 amino acids long. The germline CDR1 and CDR2 sequences are KGHSH and LQKENI. J was trimmed by 0 bases and V by 3 bases; bases with no gene match: 12. This chain's CDR3 is CASSPHLGQGKLNTEAFF. For the CDR3, the DNA is TGTGCCAGCTCACCTCATCTAGGACAGGGAAAATTGAACACTGAAGCTTTCTTT.

The chain has TRBV11-3 and TRBJ1-4; tentatively, D is TRBD1 (6 bases). Germline V gene lookup returns CDR1 SGHNT and CDR2 YENEEA. The CDR3 runs 14 residues. V lost 8 bases and J 0 bases, leaving 10 bases between the germline ends. CDR3 in DNA: TGTGCCAGCGGCAGGGGCACAACTAATGAAAAACTGTTTTTT. Amino acid sequence: CASGRGTTNEKLFF.

The chain links TRBV7-9 to TRBJ2-7, with a weak D call TRBD1 (5 bases). Per the germline V gene, CDR1 is SEHNR and CDR2 is FQNEAQ (reference sequence). The CDR3 is 13 residues long. V lost 0 bases and J lost 7, with 10 bases in between. CDR3 amino acids: CASSLADMGEQYF. CDR3 nucleotide sequence: TGTGCCAGCAGCTTAGCGGACATGGGGGAGCAGTACTTC.

The chain uses TRBV29-1 and TRBJ1-2, with 7 bases fitting TRBD1. CDR1 is SQVTM, CDR2 ANQGSEA, per germline. The CDR3 totals 16 residues. Germline trimming cut 4 bases from V and 4 bases from J; bases unmatched to any gene: 15. For the CDR3, the DNA is TGCAGCGTTGTAGGCGTCTCGGGACAGAGGGGCTATGGCTACACCTTC. Translated: CSVVGVSGQRGYGYTF. The variable domain in full, with the rest retrieved from reference TRBV29-1 and TRBJ1-2, is SAVISQKPSRDICQRGTSLTIQCQVDSQVTMMFWYRQQPGQSLTLIATANQGSEATYESGFVIDKFPISRPNLTFSTLTVSNMSPEDSSIYLCSVVGVSGQRGYGYTFGSGTRLTVV.

V usage is TRBV9 and J usage is TRBJ1-1; 8 positions match TRBD1. Germline CDR1 and CDR2: SGDLS and YYNGEE. This CDR3 spans 16 amino acids. The junction had 8 bases not matched to a gene; V was cut back by 0 bases and J by 4 bases. The CDR3 protein is CASSVDGRGHGTEAFF. In DNA, the CDR3 is TGTGCCAGCAGCGTAGACGGCAGGGGGCATGGCACTGAAGCTTTCTTT.

J is TRBJ1-5 and V is TRBV19, with D tentatively TRBD1 (5 bases). The CDR3 sequence is 17 residues long. Trimming cost V 0 bases and J 3 bases, with 15 bases left between them. In germline, CDR1 is LNHDA, CDR2 SQIVND (reference sequence). This CDR3 is CASSIDGGLGINQPQHF. CDR3 bases: TGTGCCAGTAGTATAGACGGGGGATTGGGTATCAATCAGCCCCAGCATTTT.